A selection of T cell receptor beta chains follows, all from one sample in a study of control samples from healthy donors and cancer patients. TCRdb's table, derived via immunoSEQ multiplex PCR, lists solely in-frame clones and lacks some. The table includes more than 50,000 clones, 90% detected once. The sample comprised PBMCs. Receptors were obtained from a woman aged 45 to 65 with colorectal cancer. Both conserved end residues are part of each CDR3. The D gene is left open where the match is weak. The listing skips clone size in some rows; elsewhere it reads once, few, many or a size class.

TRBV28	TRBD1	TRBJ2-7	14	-	TGTGCCAGCAGTTCGCGACAGGGGAGTTACGAGCAGTACTTC	CASSSRQGSYEQYF
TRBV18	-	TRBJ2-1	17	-	TGTGCCAGCTCACCAAGGCCGGCGGCCAGCTCCTACAATGAGCAGTTCTTC	CASSPRPAASSYNEQFF
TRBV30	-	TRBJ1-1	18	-	TGTGCCTGGAGTACCACCGGGACCGCAACGTTGCGTGGCACTGAAGCTTTCTTT	CAWSTTGTATLRGTEAFF
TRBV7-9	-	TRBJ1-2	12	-	TGTGCCAGCAGCTTAGCTAACTATGGCTACACCTTC	CASSLANYGYTF
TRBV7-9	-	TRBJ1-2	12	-	TGTGCCAGCAGCTTAGAGGGTAATGGCTACACCTTC	CASSLEGNGYTF
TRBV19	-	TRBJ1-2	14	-	TGTGCCAGTAGTATCAACGGGATCGGCTATGGCTACACCTTC	CASSINGIGYGYTF
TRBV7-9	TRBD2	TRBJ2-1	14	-	TGTGCCAGCAGCTCTCGGCTAGCGGTCAATGAGCAGTTCTTC	CASSSRLAVNEQFF
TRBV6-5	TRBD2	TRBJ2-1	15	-	TGTGCCAGCACGGTGGTAGCGGGTACATACAATGAGCAGTTCTTC	CASTVVAGTYNEQFF
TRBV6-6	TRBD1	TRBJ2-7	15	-	TGTGCCAGCAGTTACTCCGGGACAGCGTCCTACGAGCAGTACTTC	CASSYSGTASYEQYF
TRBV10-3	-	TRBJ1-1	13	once	TGTGCCATCAGTGGGGCCAGGAACACTGAAGCTTTCTTT	CAISGARNTEAFF
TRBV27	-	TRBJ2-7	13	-	TGTGCCAGCAGTTTGTTTGCCCGTCGGGAGCAGTACTTC	CASSLFARREQYF
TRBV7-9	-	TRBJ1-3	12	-	TGTGCCAGCAGCTTAAGTGGAAACACCATATATTTT	CASSLSGNTIYF
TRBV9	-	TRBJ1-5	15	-	TGTGCCAGCAGCGTAGGTGCGTATAGCAATCAGCCCCAGCATTTT	CASSVGAYSNQPQHF
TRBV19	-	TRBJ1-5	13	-	TGTGCCAGCGCCGGACAGATTAATCAGCCCCAGCATTTT	CASAGQINQPQHF
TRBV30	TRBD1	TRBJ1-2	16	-	TGTGCCTGGAGTGCGACAGACAGGGGAATTTTTTATGGCTACACCTTC	CAWSATDRGIFYGYTF
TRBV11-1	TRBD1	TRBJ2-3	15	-	TGTGCCAGCAGCTTAGGGGGGACAGACCTGGATACGCAGTATTTT	CASSLGGTDLDTQYF
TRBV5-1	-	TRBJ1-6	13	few	TGCGCCAGCCGGACCTCTGAGGATTCACCCCTCCACTTT	CASRTSEDSPLHF
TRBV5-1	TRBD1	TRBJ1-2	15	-	TGCGCCAGCAGCCGTACCCGGGACAGCAACTATGGCTACACCTTC	CASSRTRDSNYGYTF